The present T cell receptor (beta chain) was sequenced within a study of PD-1 blockade in classical Hodgkin lymphoma. About the study: On a schedule of every 2 weeks, patients received nivolumab 3 mg/kg intravenously.

With respect to this clone: Its antigen is not known.

General study findings and limits: Any patient who commenced nivolumab under 1 year after ASCT was excluded. The study reported lower baseline TCR diversity in newly diagnosed patients than in healthy donors. Baseline diversity in complete responders resembled that of newly diagnosed patients.

Measured with immunoSEQ multiplex PCR; TCRdb has only the in-frame clones, and not every one. The sample has under 100,000 clones; approximately 88% are singletons. Every patient experienced relapse after autologous stem cell transplantation, and brentuximab vedotin exposure varied. In germline, CDR1 is SGDLS, CDR2 YYNGEE. CDR3 length: 18 amino acids. The trim removed 3 bases at V and 4 bases at J, leaving 16 bases unmatched. The sequence derives from a human donor with classical Hodgkin lymphoma. This rearrangement joins TRBV9 to TRBJ2-5; 9 nucleotides match TRBD2. Sample: peripheral blood mononuclear cells (PBMCs), taken at baseline. The CDR3 nucleotides are TGTGCCAGCAGCGAGCGGCCAGACTTAGCGGGGGAGGGAGAGACCCAGTACTTC. It encodes CASSERPDLAGEGETQYF.